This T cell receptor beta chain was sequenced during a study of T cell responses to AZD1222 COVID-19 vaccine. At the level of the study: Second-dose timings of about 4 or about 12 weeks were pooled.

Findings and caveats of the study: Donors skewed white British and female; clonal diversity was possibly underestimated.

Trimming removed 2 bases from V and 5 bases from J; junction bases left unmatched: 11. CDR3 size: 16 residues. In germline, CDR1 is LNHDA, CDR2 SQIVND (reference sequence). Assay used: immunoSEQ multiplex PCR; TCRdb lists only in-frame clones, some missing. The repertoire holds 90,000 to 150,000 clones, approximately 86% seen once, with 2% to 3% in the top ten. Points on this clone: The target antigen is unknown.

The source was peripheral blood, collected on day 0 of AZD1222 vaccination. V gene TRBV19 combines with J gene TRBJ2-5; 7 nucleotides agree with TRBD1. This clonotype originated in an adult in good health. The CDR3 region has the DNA TGTGCCAGTAGTATAAATCGACAGGGCCTCGGGGAGACCCAGTACTTC. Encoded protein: CASSINRQGLGETQYF.